These 16 T cell receptor beta chains share one sample of origin, sequenced in a study of T cells after yellow fever vaccination. Each CDR3 protein is one row after TCRdb ran MiXCR on the 5' RACE reads. The table lists around 300,000 distinct CDR3 sequences, around 4.4% of them singletons. The sequenced sample was PBMCs, obtained 15 days after the yellow fever booster vaccination. These TCRs come from a man younger than 35 who received the YFV17D yellow fever vaccine.

This clonotype was counted at least ten times. The chain employs TRBV20-1 and TRBJ2-1; TRBD2 agrees at 11 bases. The CDR3 extends over 16 amino acids. After removal of 5 bases from V and 8 bases from J, the junction contained 14 bases not matched to a gene. CDR1 and CDR2 from the germline V gene are DFQATT and SNEGSKA (reference sequence). CDR3 in amino acids: CSAAPRRTSGGHEQFF. As DNA, the CDR3 is TGCAGTGCTGCCCCCCGGCGAACTAGCGGGGGTCATGAGCAGTTCTTC.

Only a few counts were recorded for this clonotype. This CDR3 is CASSPPLDPSTDTQYF. Here the CDR3 DNA reads TGCGCCAGCAGCCCTCCACTAGATCCCAGCACAGATACGCAGTATTTT. The chain uses TRBV5-1 and TRBJ2-3; weak D call: TRBD2 (5 bases). CDR3 length equals 16 residues. Trimming removed 4 bases at V and 0 bases at J, with 15 bases between. Germline CDR1 reads SGHRS; CDR2 reads YFSETQ.

This clonotype was detected many times. The chain recombines TRBV5-1 with TRBJ2-5; 8 bases fit TRBD2. The CDR3 length is 15 residues. CDR1 and CDR2 from the germline V gene are SGHRS and YFSETQ. The ends lost 6 bases at V and 1 base at J; junction bases unmatched: 8. The CDR3 DNA follows: TGCGCCAGCACCCCTGGTAGCGGGGTCCAAGAGACCCAGTACTTC. Translating it yields CASTPGSGVQETQYF.

The chain employs TRBV12-3 or TRBV12-4 and TRBJ1-1; weak D call: TRBD1 (5 bases). V was shortened by 3 bases and J by 3 bases, with 14 bases between the two germline ends. The CDR3 sequence is 15 residues long. CDR3 sequence reads: CASSLGSGADTEAFF. Here the CDR3 DNA reads TGTGCCAGCAGTTTGGGTAGTGGGGCTGACACTGAAGCTTTCTTT.

This clonotype has ten or more counts. The J gene is TRBJ1-1, the V gene TRBV5-1; 7 positions agree with TRBD1. The junction had 3 bases not matched to a gene; V was cut back by 7 bases and J by 6 bases. The CDR3 is made up of 11 amino acids. Germline lookup yields CDR1 SGHRS and CDR2 YFSETQ. The CDR3 DNA sequence: TGCGCCAGCTGGCAGGGGGCTGAAGCTTTCTTT. Its translation: CASWQGAEAFF. Based on the CDR3 plus reference TRBV5-1 and TRBJ1-1, the full variable domain is KAGVTQTPRYLIKTRGQQVTLSCSPISGHRSVSWYQQTPGQGLQFLFEYFSETQRNKGNFPGRFSGRQFSNSRSEMNVSTLELGDSALYLCASWQGAEAFFGQGTRLTVV.

The genes are TRBV10-1 and TRBJ1-5; a possible D gene is TRBD1 (5 bases). Germline V gene data show CDR1 as WNHNN and CDR2 as SYGVQD (reference sequence). The germline V and J ends were trimmed by 2 bases and 4 bases, with 18 bases remaining between them. The CDR3 spans 17 residues. CDR3 protein: CASSEAFTSEGNQPQHF. As DNA, the CDR3 is TGCGCCAGCAGTGAGGCTTTTACGTCTGAGGGGAATCAGCCCCAGCATTTT.

This clonotype was recorded many times. J is TRBJ2-2 and V is TRBV4-1, with a tentative D call TRBD1 (5 bases). The CDR3 is 16 residues long. The V and J ends lost 1 base and 7 bases respectively, with 16 bases between them. In germline, CDR1 is MGHRA, CDR2 YSYEKL. The CDR3 region has the DNA TGCGCCAGCAGCCAAGTAGACCTCTTGACAGTCGGGGAGCTGTTTTTT. Its protein product is CASSQVDLLTVGELFF.

This clonotype was picked up many times. This rearrangement joins TRBV15 to TRBJ2-1; 8 positions agree with TRBD2. From germline, CDR1 is LNHNV and CDR2 YYDKDF (reference sequence). The V gene end was trimmed by 1 base and the J gene end by 2 bases; junction bases not matched to a gene: 4. CDR3 length: 16 amino acids. The CDR3 region has the DNA TGTGCCACCAGCAGAGTTATCGGGGGGGCCTACAATGAGCAGTTCTTC. It yields the protein CATSRVIGGAYNEQFF.

This clonotype was counted at least ten times. This chain uses TRBV5-1 with TRBJ1-2; D might be TRBD1 (5 bases). CDR1 SGHRS and CDR2 YFSETQ come from the germline V gene. This CDR3 comprises 13 residues. Deletions cut 4 bases from V and 4 bases from J, with 11 bases between. CDR3 bases: TGCGCCAGCAGCGTCCAGGGCGGCTATGGCTACACCTTC. Translating it yields CASSVQGGYGYTF.

This clonotype occurred many times. This rearrangement joins TRBV7-2 to TRBJ1-5; D unclear. CDR1 is SGHTA and CDR2 is FQGNSA in the germline V gene. The CDR3 loop spans 18 amino acids. The V end was cut by 5 bases, the J end by 5 bases, with 25 bases between. CDR3 nucleotides: TGTGCCAGCAGCCCGGTCGGTGGAGGAAGGGTACTTTATCAGCCCCAGCATTTT. Translated: CASSPVGGGRVLYQPQHF.

The chain uses TRBV7-3 and TRBJ2-3; the D gene could be TRBD1 or TRBD2 (6 bases each). V was shortened by 1 base and J by 5 bases, with 10 bases between the two germline ends. CDR1 is SGHTA, CDR2 FQGTGA, per germline. The length of the CDR3 is 14 residues. Here the CDR3 reads CASSLKGGGDTQYF. The CDR3 coding sequence is TGTGCCAGCAGCTTAAAGGGGGGCGGAGATACGCAGTATTTT. The variable domain in full, with the rest retrieved from reference TRBV7-3 and TRBJ2-3, is GAGVSQTPSNKVTEKGKYVELRCDPISGHTALYWYRQSLGQGPEFLIYFQGTGAADDSGLPNDRFFAVRPEGSVSTLKIQRTERGDSAVYLCASSLKGGGDTQYFGPGTRLTVL.

The chain uses TRBV2 and TRBJ1-1; no reliable D call. CDR1 SNHLY and CDR2 FYNNEI come from the germline V gene. V lost 6 bases and J 8 bases, leaving 13 bases between the germline ends. The CDR3 covers 12 residues. This chain's CDR3 is CASRPSWAEAFF. CDR3 nucleotide sequence: TGTGCCAGCAGACCCTCGTGGGCAGAAGCTTTCTTT. The variable domain in full, completed from reference TRBV2 and TRBJ1-1, reads EPEVTQTPSHQVTQMGQEVILRCVPISNHLYFYWYRQILGQKVEFLVSFYNNEISEKSEIFDDQFSVERPDGSNFTLKIRSTKLEDSAMYFCASRPSWAEAFFGQGTRLTVV.

With respect to this clonotype: A read error may explain this, as a much larger clone is one base away. The V and J genes are TRBV6-5 and TRBJ1-2, with D hard to call. CDR1 and CDR2 (germline): MNHEY, SVGAGI. The CDR3 has 14 amino acids. The CDR3 DNA sequence: TGTGCCAGCAGTGGGAGCTGGCAGTTTCATGGCTTCACCTTC. The encoded protein is CASSGSWQFHGFTF.

This clonotype has more than one count but fewer than ten. The CDR3 DNA reads TGTGCCAGCCTTGGGACGGCCTATTTGGGCGGGGAGCTGTTTTTT. This codes for CASLGTAYLGGELFF. The genes are TRBV12-3 or TRBV12-4 and TRBJ2-2, with D tentatively TRBD1 or TRBD2 (5 bases each). CDR3 size: 15 residues. V lost 8 bases and J 7 bases, leaving 20 bases between the germline ends.

This clonotype was recorded many times. The chain joins TRBV11-2 to TRBJ2-1; D is possibly TRBD2 (6 bases). This CDR3 has 18 residues. V lost 6 bases and J lost 0, with 21 bases in between. Germline values: CDR1 SGHAT, CDR2 FQNNGV. In DNA form, the CDR3 reads TGTGCCAGCAGACCTCCTGCGGGGCTGGGGCGCTCCTACAATGAGCAGTTCTTC. It yields the protein CASRPPAGLGRSYNEQFF.

This clonotype was observed many times. The chain uses TRBV20-1 and TRBJ1-1; D remains unclear. The CDR3 is 13 residues long. The germline gives CDR1 DFQATT, CDR2 SNEGSKA (reference sequence). The V and J ends lost 6 bases and 0 bases respectively, with 11 bases between them. Written as DNA, the CDR3 is TGCAGTGCCGGGTTGGGGATGAACACTGAAGCTTTCTTT. Translation: CSAGLGMNTEAFF.